The clone carrying this TCR beta chain was detected only a few times. Antigen specificity is unknown. With 60 Vbeta and 13 Jbeta primers, the PCR was carried out. The method was immunoSEQ multiplex PCR; TCRdb's version includes in-frame clones alone and lacks a portion of them. The sample consists of fewer than 200,000 clones, approximately 80% of them appearing once. This sample was included in a study of cytomegalovirus exposure and HLA in healthy donors. As for the study in general: Assignment to the Caucasian-associated ancestry cluster applied to around 76% of the approximately 420 genotyped donors.

Regarding the study as a whole: Relative to equally common others, HLA-associated TCR beta chains showed greater clonal expansion in a later analysis. In a later analysis, specific HLA alleles were associated with under 20,000 TCR beta sequences at a 0.05 false discovery rate.

Per germline, CDR1 MNHNS and CDR2 SASEGT. V was clipped by 4 bases and J by 6 bases; unmatched bases: 9. The CDR3 runs 15 residues. Donors were ostensibly healthy at sampling, although undocumented immune exposures were probable. This rearrangement joins TRBV6-1 to TRBJ2-1; 7 bases are shared with TRBD2. The sequenced sample was PBMCs. The TCR was taken from a young woman in good health and CMV-seronegative. The CDR3 coding sequence is TGTGCCAGCAGTGGACAACTAGCGATTGGCAATGAGCAGTTCTTC. This encodes CASSGQLAIGNEQFF.